The rows below give T cell receptor beta chains drawn from one sample of a study of T cell changes during pregnancy in multiple sclerosis. Assay: immunoSEQ multiplex PCR; the TCRdb copy retains only in-frame clones and omits some. The sample lists about 53,000 clones, 80% to 95% seen once, with less than 0.6% in the top ten. Sequencing was performed on CD4+ T cells from peripheral blood mononuclear cells, taken in the third trimester of pregnancy. These receptors all stem from a female donor with multiple sclerosis, enrolled in a pregnancy study. The CDR3 runs from the conserved cysteine through the conserved F or W. Each record gives: J gene, D gene, V gene, clone size, CDR3 DNA, CDR3 protein. The D gene is left open where the match is weak. Clone size, where shown, is once, few, many, or a class for clones that have expanded.

J gene: TRBJ2-1; D gene: TRBD2; V gene: TRBV15; clone size: NA; CDR3 DNA: TGTGCCACCAGCGGACGTAGCGGGGGGGAATACAATGAGCAGTTCTTC; CDR3 protein: CATSGRSGGEYNEQFF
J gene: TRBJ2-1; D gene: NA; V gene: TRBV30; clone size: once; CDR3 DNA: TGTGCCTGGGAAAAGGGGGCCTACAATGAGCAGTTCTTC; CDR3 protein: CAWEKGAYNEQFF
J gene: TRBJ2-1; D gene: TRBD2; V gene: TRBV2; clone size: NA; CDR3 DNA: TGTGCCAGCACCTCGGGGGGGGGTACCTACAATGAGCAGTTCTTC; CDR3 protein: CASTSGGGTYNEQFF
J gene: TRBJ2-2; D gene: TRBD1; V gene: TRBV6-5; clone size: NA; CDR3 DNA: TGTGCCCTCAAGGGGGCGGGCACCGGGGAGCTGTTTTTT; CDR3 protein: CALKGAGTGELFF
J gene: TRBJ2-2; D gene: TRBD2; V gene: TRBV5-4; clone size: NA; CDR3 DNA: TGTGCCAGCAGCACCCGACTAGCGGGGAACACCGGGGAGCTGTTTTTT; CDR3 protein: CASSTRLAGNTGELFF
J gene: TRBJ2-1; D gene: NA; V gene: TRBV5-8; clone size: NA; CDR3 DNA: TGTGCCAGCAGCCCCTGGGGGCGAACCTACAATGAGCAGTTCTTC; CDR3 protein: CASSPWGRTYNEQFF
J gene: TRBJ1-5; D gene: NA; V gene: TRBV7-2; clone size: NA; CDR3 DNA: TGTGCCAGCAGCTTAGATGGGGCGAAGAATCAGCCCCAGCATTTT; CDR3 protein: CASSLDGAKNQPQHF
J gene: TRBJ1-5; D gene: NA; V gene: TRBV6-1; clone size: few; CDR3 DNA: TGTGCCAGCAGTGAGACTGGCCAGCGACAGCCCCAGCATTTT; CDR3 protein: CASSETGQRQPQHF
J gene: TRBJ1-2; D gene: TRBD1; V gene: TRBV29-1; clone size: NA; CDR3 DNA: TGCAGCGTTGAAGGGACAGGAGGAGCCCCTTCTAACTATGGCTACACCTTC; CDR3 protein: CSVEGTGGAPSNYGYTF
J gene: TRBJ2-2; D gene: NA; V gene: TRBV11-2; clone size: NA; CDR3 DNA: TGTGCCAGCAGCCTACAGGGTAGGGGCACCGGGGAGCTGTTTTTT; CDR3 protein: CASSLQGRGTGELFF
J gene: TRBJ1-1; D gene: TRBD1; V gene: TRBV10-3; clone size: NA; CDR3 DNA: TGTGCCATGGGGACAGTGAACACTGAAGCTTTCTTT; CDR3 protein: CAMGTVNTEAFF
J gene: TRBJ1-1; D gene: NA; V gene: TRBV5-1; clone size: once; CDR3 DNA: TGCGCCAGCACCGATTTAGCGCAGCTGAACACTGAAGCTTTCTTT; CDR3 protein: CASTDLAQLNTEAFF
J gene: TRBJ1-5; D gene: NA; V gene: TRBV5-4; clone size: NA; CDR3 DNA: TGTGCCAGCAGCTTGGGAGGGCTGGATCAGCCCCAGCATTTT; CDR3 protein: CASSLGGLDQPQHF
J gene: TRBJ2-5; D gene: TRBD2; V gene: TRBV13; clone size: NA; CDR3 DNA: TGTGCCAGCAGCTTACTCGGGGGGGGACAAGAGACCCAGTACTTC; CDR3 protein: CASSLLGGGQETQYF
J gene: TRBJ2-7; D gene: NA; V gene: TRBV15; clone size: NA; CDR3 DNA: TGTGCCACCAGCAGTCCAAGTCGCGGATACGAGCAGTACTTC; CDR3 protein: CATSSPSRGYEQYF
J gene: TRBJ2-3; D gene: NA; V gene: TRBV30; clone size: NA; CDR3 DNA: TGTGCCTGGAGTACAAGGGACTGGCGCACAGATACGCAGTATTTT; CDR3 protein: CAWSTRDWRTDTQYF
J gene: TRBJ1-2; D gene: NA; V gene: TRBV7-2; clone size: NA; CDR3 DNA: TGTGCCAGCAGCCTCACAGGGCGTGGCTACACCTTC; CDR3 protein: CASSLTGRGYTF
J gene: TRBJ2-1; D gene: TRBD2; V gene: TRBV28; clone size: NA; CDR3 DNA: TGTGCCAGCAGACCTCGGGAGGGGACATACAATGAGCAGTTCTTC; CDR3 protein: CASRPREGTYNEQFF
J gene: TRBJ1-5; D gene: NA; V gene: TRBV6-1; clone size: NA; CDR3 DNA: TGTGCCAGCAGTGAAGGTCAGGGTGTTTACAATCAGCCCCAGCATTTT; CDR3 protein: CASSEGQGVYNQPQHF
J gene: TRBJ2-7; D gene: NA; V gene: TRBV2; clone size: NA; CDR3 DNA: TGTGCCAGCAGTGACGGGACACGCTACGAGCAGTACTTC; CDR3 protein: CASSDGTRYEQYF
J gene: TRBJ2-5; D gene: NA; V gene: TRBV7-7; clone size: NA; CDR3 DNA: TGTGCTAGCAGCTCGACGACAGGTTCGGAGACCCAGTACTTC; CDR3 protein: CASSSTTGSETQYF
J gene: TRBJ2-7; D gene: NA; V gene: TRBV13; clone size: NA; CDR3 DNA: TGTGCCAGCAGCCCCGGGGGTGGTTGGCAGTACTTC; CDR3 protein: CASSPGGGWQYF
J gene: TRBJ2-2; D gene: TRBD2; V gene: TRBV12-5; clone size: once; CDR3 DNA: TGTGCTAGTGGTTTGAACCGGAGGGTAGCGGGGGACGGGGAGCTGTTTTTT; CDR3 protein: CASGLNRRVAGDGELFF
J gene: TRBJ2-1; D gene: TRBD2; V gene: TRBV7-8; clone size: NA; CDR3 DNA: TGTGCCAGCAGCCCTGGGACTAGCGGGGGGGTAAAATATGACAATGAGCAGTTCTTC; CDR3 protein: CASSPGTSGGVKYDNEQFF
J gene: TRBJ1-6; D gene: NA; V gene: TRBV30; clone size: once; CDR3 DNA: TGTGCCTGGAGTGTCGCAGATGGCAATTCACCCCTCCACTTT; CDR3 protein: CAWSVADGNSPLHF
J gene: TRBJ2-1; D gene: TRBD2; V gene: TRBV9; clone size: NA; CDR3 DNA: TGTGCCAGCAGCGTAGGTAGCGGGGGGCATTACAATGAGCAGTTCTTC; CDR3 protein: CASSVGSGGHYNEQFF
J gene: TRBJ1-1; D gene: NA; V gene: TRBV18; clone size: NA; CDR3 DNA: TGTGCCAGCTCATCAGGGGCGGATAACACTGAAGCTTTCTTT; CDR3 protein: CASSSGADNTEAFF
J gene: TRBJ2-2; D gene: NA; V gene: TRBV11-2; clone size: NA; CDR3 DNA: TGTACCAGCAGCTTAGTAGGCGCGCGGAGGGGGAACACCGGGGAGCTGTTTTTT; CDR3 protein: CTSSLVGARRGNTGELFF
J gene: TRBJ2-2; D gene: NA; V gene: TRBV6-1; clone size: NA; CDR3 DNA: TGTGCCAGCAGTGAAGTTTTTGACAGCTTCACCGGGGAGCTGTTTTTT; CDR3 protein: CASSEVFDSFTGELFF
J gene: TRBJ1-5; D gene: TRBD1; V gene: TRBV18; clone size: NA; CDR3 DNA: TGTGCCAGCTCACCACCGGGACAGGGGAGTCAGCCCCAGCATTTT; CDR3 protein: CASSPPGQGSQPQHF
J gene: TRBJ1-2; D gene: TRBD1; V gene: TRBV9; clone size: NA; CDR3 DNA: TGTGCCAGCAGCGAGACCGACAGGGACTATGGCTACACCTTC; CDR3 protein: CASSETDRDYGYTF